This T cell receptor (beta chain) came from a study of T cells in Graves' hyperthyroidism and ophthalmopathy. Lactation, pregnancy, other autoimmune disease or uncontrolled infection excluded patients. The PBMCs studied were ones that came from approximately 9.9 ml fresh peripheral blood. RNA transcripts yielded amplified TCR beta CDR3 regions. First-round RT-PCR with HTBI primers amplified the TCR CDR3 region. MiXCR, applied by TCRdb to the multiplex PCR reads, yields one record per CDR3 protein. The repertoire consists of 700,000 to 850,000 distinct CDR3 sequences, with roughly a third occurring once and the leading ten covering 30% to 40%. This clonotype was seen once. Antigen specificity is unknown. One end of the junction fails to match germline, which may point to a read error. General observations from the study: Classification by a 13 V-J model distinguished ophthalmopathy from stable hyperthyroidism. Peripheral blood also featured most of the thyroid clonotypes expanded above 0.001.

This CDR3 is 14 amino acids long. From germline, CDR1 is SGHDN and CDR2 FVKESK. The sample consisted of blood. V gene TRBV14 combines with J gene TRBJ1-2, with D uncertain. The TCR comes from a woman in her thirties or forties with Graves' hyperthyroidism. CDR3 loop: CASSQDNALHGRTF. The CDR3 region has the DNA TGTGCCAGCAGTCAAGATAACGCCCTTCACGGGAGGACCTTC.